This is a list of T cell receptor beta chains from one sample in a study of human T cells and chemical hapten exposure. TCRdb redid the calling of the RACE reads with MiXCR, one entry per CDR3 protein. The sample contains 84,000 or so distinct CDR3 sequences, more than 8.5% of which appear only once. The sample was whole blood, taken in connection with sensitization to the hapten diphenylcyclopropenone (DPC). Receptors originate from a woman aged 30 to 39 with alopecia areata. Some clones in this sample may be carry-over from other donors' samples. The CDR3 runs from the conserved cysteine through the conserved F or W. The order of the fields is clone size, D gene, V gene, J gene, CDR3 DNA, CDR3 protein. D genes are given only for firm matches. Where a row states a size, it is once, few, many or the class of an expanded clone; other rows omit it.

>few|-|TRBV6-2/TRBV6-3|TRBJ1-1
TGTGCCAGCAGTTTTGGTTGGGGCGCTTTCTTT
CASSFGWGAFF
>once|-|TRBV18|TRBJ1-1
TGTGCCGGCTCACCACCTTTACAAAACACTGAAGCTTTCTTT
CAGSPPLQNTEAFF
>many|TRBD2|TRBV29-1|TRBJ2-2
TGCAGCGCTGGACTAGCGGGGAACACCGGGGAGCTGTTTTTT
CSAGLAGNTGELFF
>-|TRBD2|TRBV28|TRBJ2-7
TGTGCCAGCAGTTTAGCAACTAGCGAGCGCTCCTACGAGCAGTACTTC
CASSLATSERSYEQYF
>-|-|TRBV6-2/TRBV6-3|TRBJ1-5
TGTGCCAGCAGTTCCGGACAGTTCATGCGGTGGAATCAGCCCCAGCATTTT
CASSSGQFMRWNQPQHF
>many|TRBD1|TRBV19|TRBJ1-5
TGTGCCAGTAGTACACAGGGGAATCAGCCCCAGCATTTT
CASSTQGNQPQHF
>few|TRBD2|TRBV7-9|TRBJ2-1
TGTGCCAGCAGCCCCATGGGACTAGCGGGAAATGAGCAGTTCTTC
CASSPMGLAGNEQFF
>many|TRBD2|TRBV4-1|TRBJ2-1
TGCGCCAGCAGCCCCCTAGGGACTAGCGGGAGTAATGAGCAGTTCTTC
CASSPLGTSGSNEQFF
>many|TRBD1|TRBV6-2/TRBV6-3|TRBJ1-5
TGTGCCAGCAGTAACCTCTACAGGGGGCAAGGCAATCAGCCCCAGCATTTT
CASSNLYRGQGNQPQHF
>many|-|TRBV7-9|TRBJ2-5
TGTGCCAGCAGCCGAACCACAGGTTACCAAGAGACCCAGTACTTC
CASSRTTGYQETQYF
>many|TRBD2|TRBV27|TRBJ2-1
TGTGCCAGCAGCCGTAGCGGGAGGGGTGGCAATGAGCAGTTCTTC
CASSRSGRGGNEQFF
>many|-|TRBV7-2|TRBJ1-2
TGTGCCAGCAGCTTAGCCCCCGGACGGACCAACTATGGCTACACCTTC
CASSLAPGRTNYGYTF
>few|-|TRBV30|TRBJ1-5
TGTGCCTGGAGTGTAGTTGGAGGAGGCCCCCAGCATTTT
CAWSVVGGGPQHF
>many|TRBD1|TRBV2|TRBJ2-7
TGTGCCAGCAGTGAGGGGACAGCCAGCTACGAGCAGTACTTC
CASSEGTASYEQYF
>few|-|TRBV6-6|TRBJ1-6
TGTGCCAGCAGTAGCCGGGACCTAAGGGGACCCCTCCACTTT
CASSSRDLRGPLHF
>few|TRBD1|TRBV6-5|TRBJ2-1
TGTGCCAGCAAGGGGGCCCCCTACAATGAGCAGTTCTTC
CASKGAPYNEQFF
>-|-|TRBV7-2|TRBJ1-2
TGTGCCAGCACCCCCGGGGGATCTAACTATGGCTACACCTTC
CASTPGGSNYGYTF
>few|-|TRBV2|TRBJ1-1
TGTGCCAGCAGTGCAGCGAACACTGAAGCTTTCTTT
CASSAANTEAFF
>many|-|TRBV12-2|TRBJ1-2
TGTGCAAGTCGCTTACGACAGAACTATGGCTACACCTTC
CASRLRQNYGYTF
>-|-|TRBV28|TRBJ2-4
TGTGCCAGCATAGGGGACAAAAACATTCAGTACTTC
CASIGDKNIQYF
>many|-|TRBV18|TRBJ2-5
TGTGCCAGCTCACCACCGGGACTTACTCCGAAGACCCAGTACTTC
CASSPPGLTPKTQYF
>many|-|TRBV9|TRBJ1-1
TGTGCCAGCAGCCCCCTGGGGTACGGGGCATCCACTGAAGCTTTCTTT
CASSPLGYGASTEAFF
>many|TRBD1|TRBV19|TRBJ1-5
TGTGCCAGTAGATCACAGGGGATCAGCAATCAGCCCCAGCATTTT
CASRSQGISNQPQHF
>many|-|TRBV28|TRBJ1-1
TGTGCCACCATCTTCCCAAATTCGAACACTGAAGCTTTCTTT
CATIFPNSNTEAFF
>many|-|TRBV19|TRBJ1-5
TGTGCCAGTAGTATTTTGTCTCCTAGCAATCAGCCCCAGCATTTT
CASSILSPSNQPQHF
>many|-|TRBV28|TRBJ2-3
TGTGCCAGTTCGCTGGTTAGCACAGATACGCAGTATTTT
CASSLVSTDTQYF
>few|TRBD2|TRBV15|TRBJ2-3
TGTGCCACCAGCAGAGTGGGGGCGTCTAGCGGGAGAAACAGGGATACGCAGTATTTT
CATSRVGASSGRNRDTQYF
>-|TRBD1|TRBV27|TRBJ1-2
TGTGCCAGCAGTGCCCGGGGACAGGGAGGGTATGGCTACACCTTC
CASSARGQGGYGYTF
>many|TRBD2|TRBV7-2|TRBJ2-7
TGTGCCAGCAGCTTAAATGCCGGGGGGGGCTCCTACGAGCAGTACTTC
CASSLNAGGGSYEQYF